This entry concerns a single T cell receptor (beta chain). This clonotype came up many times. The antigen this receptor binds is unknown. No base qualities exist here, and no much larger clone lies one base off it. This entry is derived from a study of CD8 T cells in ankylosing spondylitis (dated by TCRdb to 2016 to 2017). As for the study more broadly: T cell receptor beta repertoires were profiled in healthy donors and ankylosing spondylitis patients so that disease-linked TCR variants could be found. Peripheral blood was sampled, and synovial fluid was also collected from ankylosing spondylitis patients. The full study cohort comprised about 25 ankylosing spondylitis patients and some 100 healthy donors.

V loses 4 bases of germline sequence and J loses 6 bases, and the interval between the two ends is 10 bases. The CDR3 numbers 13 residues from cysteine through phenylalanine. Only the CDR3 DNA is retained, 39 bases long and in frame from the first base. In the germline V gene, CDR1 corresponds to SQVTM and CDR2 to ANQGSEA. The instrument given in TCRdb is Illumina HiSeq 2500. TCR beta libraries were prepared by quantitative 5'-RACE with molecular barcodes. For the original study's pipeline: To identify disease-linked TCR variants, a new computational method was used, one built on a probabilistic model of VDJ rearrangement. TCRdb redid the processing of the public reads, applying fastp at Q25 and MiXCR, and retained in-frame beta chains. Rows with a matching CDR3 protein are joined into one entry that keeps the most common DNA and genes. TCRdb's processing, not the study's, gives the V and J calls here. The sample records more than 650,000 distinct CDR3 sequences, 12% of which are singletons. The top ten hold around 0.51% of the sample.

Broader findings and caveats from the paper: The disease-linked clones showed a CD8+ phenotype and occurred at relatively low frequencies in peripheral blood. Blood from ankylosing spondylitis patients appeared to be characterized by a TCR beta motif composed of several highly homologous amino acid variants. Some of the motif variants had been reported before in the synovial fluid and blood of reactive arthritis patients, a finding that suggests common disease-initiation mechanisms. Significant enrichment of the disease-linked clones was reported in matched synovial fluid samples from ankylosing spondylitis patients.

The V and J genes are TRBV29-1 and TRBJ1-6, with TRBD1 perhaps the D gene, on 6 matching bases. The material sequenced was blood, either unsorted or a sorted T cell fraction (not recorded which). The sequence derives from a male donor with ankylosing spondylitis. The CDR3 amino acid sequence is: CSVAQGTNSPLHF. At the DNA level, the sequence is TGCAGCGTTGCCCAGGGGACTAATTCACCCCTCCACTTT.